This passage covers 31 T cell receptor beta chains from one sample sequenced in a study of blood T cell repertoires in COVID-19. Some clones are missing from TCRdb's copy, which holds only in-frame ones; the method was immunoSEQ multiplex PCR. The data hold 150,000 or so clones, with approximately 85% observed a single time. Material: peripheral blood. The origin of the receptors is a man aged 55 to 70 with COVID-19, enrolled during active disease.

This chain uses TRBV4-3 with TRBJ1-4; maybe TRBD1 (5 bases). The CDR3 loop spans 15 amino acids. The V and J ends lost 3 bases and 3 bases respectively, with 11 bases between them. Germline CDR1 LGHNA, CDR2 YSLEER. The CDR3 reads CASSQARQSNEKLFF. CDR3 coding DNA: TGCGCCAGCAGCCAGGCTAGACAGTCTAATGAAAAACTGTTTTTT.

CDR3 residues: CASSSRGSPLHF. The CDR3 nucleotides are TGTGCCAGCAGCTCCAGGGGCTCACCCCTCCACTTT. The rearrangement uses TRBV12-3 or TRBV12-4 and TRBJ1-6, with D possibly matching TRBD1 (6 bases). V shed 6 bases and J shed 10 bases, with 10 bases lying between them. This CDR3 has 12 residues.

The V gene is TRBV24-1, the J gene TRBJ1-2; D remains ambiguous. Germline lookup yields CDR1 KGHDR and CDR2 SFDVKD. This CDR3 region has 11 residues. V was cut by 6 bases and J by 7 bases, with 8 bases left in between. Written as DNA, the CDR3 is TGTGCCACCAGTTATCGGGGTGGCTACACCTTC. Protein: CATSYRGGYTF.

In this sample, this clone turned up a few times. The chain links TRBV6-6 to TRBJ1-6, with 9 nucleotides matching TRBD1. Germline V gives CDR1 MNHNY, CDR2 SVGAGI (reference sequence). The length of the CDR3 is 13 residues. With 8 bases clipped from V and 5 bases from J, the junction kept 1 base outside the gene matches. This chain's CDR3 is CASRDRDNSPLHF. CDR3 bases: TGTGCCAGCCGGGACAGGGATAATTCACCCCTCCACTTT.

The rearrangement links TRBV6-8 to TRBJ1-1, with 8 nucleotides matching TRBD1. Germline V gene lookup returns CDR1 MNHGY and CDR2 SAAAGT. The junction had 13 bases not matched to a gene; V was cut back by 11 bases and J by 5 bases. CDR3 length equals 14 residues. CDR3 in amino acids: CAPHPRGPWTEAFF. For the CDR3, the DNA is TGTGCCCCCCACCCCAGGGGGCCTTGGACTGAAGCTTTCTTT.

CDR3 protein: CASSQDRVGSKNIQYF. Here the CDR3 DNA reads TGTGCCAGCAGCCAAGACAGGGTTGGGTCCAAAAACATTCAGTACTTC. This chain uses TRBV4-2 with TRBJ2-4, with TRBD1 as a possible D gene (5 bases). The germline CDR1 and CDR2 sequences are LGHNA and YNFKEQ. The CDR3 is 16 amino acids. The V end lost 0 bases, the J end lost 2 bases, and 11 bases lay between the germline ends.

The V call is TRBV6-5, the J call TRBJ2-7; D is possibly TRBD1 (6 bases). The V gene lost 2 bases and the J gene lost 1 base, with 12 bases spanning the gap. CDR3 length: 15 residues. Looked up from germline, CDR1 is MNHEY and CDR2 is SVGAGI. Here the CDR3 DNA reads TGTGCCAGCAGTTACACAGGGAAGGGGTCCTACGAGCAGTACTTC. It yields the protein CASSYTGKGSYEQYF.

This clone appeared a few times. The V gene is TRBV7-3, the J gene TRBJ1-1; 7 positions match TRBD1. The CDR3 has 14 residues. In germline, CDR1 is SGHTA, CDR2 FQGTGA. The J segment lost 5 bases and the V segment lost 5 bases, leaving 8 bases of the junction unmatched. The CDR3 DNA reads TGTGCCAGCAGCCTAGGGGGCGCGGGGACTGAAGCTTTCTTT. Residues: CASSLGGAGTEAFF.

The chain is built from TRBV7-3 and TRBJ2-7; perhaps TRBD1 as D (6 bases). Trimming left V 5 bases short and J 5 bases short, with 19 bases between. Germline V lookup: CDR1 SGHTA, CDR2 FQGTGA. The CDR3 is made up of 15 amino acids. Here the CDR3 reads CASSQRAGVLDEQYF. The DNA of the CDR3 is TGTGCCAGCAGCCAGAGGGCAGGGGTTTTGGACGAGCAGTACTTC.

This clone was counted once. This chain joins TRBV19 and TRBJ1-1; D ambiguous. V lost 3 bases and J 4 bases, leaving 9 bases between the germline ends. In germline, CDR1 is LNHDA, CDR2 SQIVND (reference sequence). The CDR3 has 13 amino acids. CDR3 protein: CASSILAATEAFF. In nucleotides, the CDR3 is TGTGCCAGTAGTATCCTGGCGGCCACTGAAGCTTTCTTT. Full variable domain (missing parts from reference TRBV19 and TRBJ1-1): DGGITQSPKYLFRKEGQNVTLSCEQNLNHDAMYWYRQDPGQGLRLIYYSQIVNDFQKGDIAEGYSVSREKKESFPLTVTSAQKNPTAFYLCASSILAATEAFFGQGTRLTVV.

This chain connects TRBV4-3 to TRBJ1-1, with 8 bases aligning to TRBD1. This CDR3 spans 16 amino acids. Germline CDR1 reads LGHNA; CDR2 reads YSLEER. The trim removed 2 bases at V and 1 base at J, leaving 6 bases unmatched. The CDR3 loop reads CASSQTDRVANTEAFF. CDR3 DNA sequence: TGCGCCAGCAGCCAAACGGACAGGGTGGCGAACACTGAAGCTTTCTTT.

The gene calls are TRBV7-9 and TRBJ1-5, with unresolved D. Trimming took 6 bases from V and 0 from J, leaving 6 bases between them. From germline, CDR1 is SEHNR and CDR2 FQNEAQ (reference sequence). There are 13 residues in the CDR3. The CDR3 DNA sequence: TGTGCCAGCAGGGGAGATAGCAATCAGCCCCAGCATTTT. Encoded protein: CASRGDSNQPQHF.

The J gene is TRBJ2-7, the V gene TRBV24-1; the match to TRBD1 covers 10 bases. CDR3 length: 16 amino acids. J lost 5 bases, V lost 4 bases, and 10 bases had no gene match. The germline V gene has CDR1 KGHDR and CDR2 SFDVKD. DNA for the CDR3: TGTGCCACCAGTGAGGCGGGACAGGGGACATCGGACGAGCAGTACTTC. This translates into CATSEAGQGTSDEQYF.

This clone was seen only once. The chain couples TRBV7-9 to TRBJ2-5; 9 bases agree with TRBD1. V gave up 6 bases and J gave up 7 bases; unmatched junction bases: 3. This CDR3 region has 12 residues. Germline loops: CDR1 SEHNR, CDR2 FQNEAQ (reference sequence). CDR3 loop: CASRGQGGTQYF. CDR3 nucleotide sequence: TGTGCCAGCAGGGGACAGGGAGGGACCCAGTACTTC.

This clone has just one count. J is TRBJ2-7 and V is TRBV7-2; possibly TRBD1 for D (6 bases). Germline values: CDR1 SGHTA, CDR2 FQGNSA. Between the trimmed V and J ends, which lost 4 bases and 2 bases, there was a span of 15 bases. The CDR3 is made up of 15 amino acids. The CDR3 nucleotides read TGTGCCAGCAGCTCCGGGACACCGGTACCCTACGAGCAGTACTTC. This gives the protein CASSSGTPVPYEQYF.

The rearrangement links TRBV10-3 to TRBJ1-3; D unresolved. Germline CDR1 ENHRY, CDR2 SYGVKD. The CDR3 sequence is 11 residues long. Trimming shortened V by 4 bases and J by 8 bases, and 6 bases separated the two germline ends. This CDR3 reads CAISVGYTIYF. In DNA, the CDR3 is TGTGCCATCAGTGTCGGTTACACCATATATTTT.

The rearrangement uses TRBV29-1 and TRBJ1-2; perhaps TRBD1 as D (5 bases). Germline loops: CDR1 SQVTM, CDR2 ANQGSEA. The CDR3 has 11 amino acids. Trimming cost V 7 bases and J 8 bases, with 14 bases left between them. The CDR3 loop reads CSDQGLGGYTF. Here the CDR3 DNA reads TGCAGCGACCAGGGATTGGGCGGCTACACCTTC. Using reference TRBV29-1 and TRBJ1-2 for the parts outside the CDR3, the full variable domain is SAVISQKPSRDICQRGTSLTIQCQVDSQVTMMFWYRQQPGQSLTLIATANQGSEATYESGFVIDKFPISRPNLTFSTLTVSNMSPEDSSIYLCSDQGLGGYTFGSGTRLTVV.

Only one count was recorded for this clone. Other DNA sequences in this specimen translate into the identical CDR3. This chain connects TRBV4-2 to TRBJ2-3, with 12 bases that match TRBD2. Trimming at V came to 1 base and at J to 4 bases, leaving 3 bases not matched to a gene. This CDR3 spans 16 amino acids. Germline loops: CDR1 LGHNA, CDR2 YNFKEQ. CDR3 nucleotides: TGTGCCAGCAGCCAAGGGACTAGCGGGGCCCCAGATACGCAGTATTTT. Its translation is CASSQGTSGAPDTQYF.

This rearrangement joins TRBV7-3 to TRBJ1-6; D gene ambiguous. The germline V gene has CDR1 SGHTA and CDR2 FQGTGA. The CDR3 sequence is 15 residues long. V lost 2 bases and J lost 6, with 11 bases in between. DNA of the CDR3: TGTGCCAGCAGCTTACGTCCGGAGATTAATTCACCCCTCCACTTT. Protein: CASSLRPEINSPLHF.

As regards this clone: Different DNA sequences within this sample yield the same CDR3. CDR3 nucleotides: TGTGCCAGTACCAGGGACAGAAAAAACACTGAAGCTTTCTTT. It encodes CASTRDRKNTEAFF. The chain joins TRBV19 to TRBJ1-1; TRBD1 agrees at 7 bases. Looked up from germline, CDR1 is LNHDA and CDR2 is SQIVND (reference sequence). The CDR3 runs to 14 residues. J was trimmed by 2 bases and V by 7 bases; bases with no gene match: 7.

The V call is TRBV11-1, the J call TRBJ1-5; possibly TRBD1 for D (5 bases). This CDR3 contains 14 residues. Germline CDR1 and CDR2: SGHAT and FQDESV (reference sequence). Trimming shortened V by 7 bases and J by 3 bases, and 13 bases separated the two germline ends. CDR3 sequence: CASNLGRINQPQHF. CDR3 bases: TGTGCCAGCAACCTGGGGCGGATCAATCAGCCCCAGCATTTT.

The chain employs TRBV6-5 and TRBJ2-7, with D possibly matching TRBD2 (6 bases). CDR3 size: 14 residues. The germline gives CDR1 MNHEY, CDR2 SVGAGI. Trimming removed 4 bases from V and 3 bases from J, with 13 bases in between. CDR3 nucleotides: TGTGCCAGCAGTTTCTACCGGGGGTACTACGAGCAGTACTTC. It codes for CASSFYRGYYEQYF.

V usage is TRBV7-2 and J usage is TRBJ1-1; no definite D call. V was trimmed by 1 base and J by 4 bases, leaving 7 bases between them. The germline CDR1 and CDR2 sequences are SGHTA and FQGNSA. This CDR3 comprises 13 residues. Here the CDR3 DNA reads TGTGCCAGCAGCTTAGACGTCGGCACTGAAGCTTTCTTT. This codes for CASSLDVGTEAFF.

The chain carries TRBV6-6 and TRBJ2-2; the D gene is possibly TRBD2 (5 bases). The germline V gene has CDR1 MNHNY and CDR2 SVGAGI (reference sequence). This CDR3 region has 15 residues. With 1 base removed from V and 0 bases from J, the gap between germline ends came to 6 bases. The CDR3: CASSYYGANTGELFF. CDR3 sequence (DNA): TGTGCCAGCAGTTACTACGGGGCGAACACCGGGGAGCTGTTTTTT.

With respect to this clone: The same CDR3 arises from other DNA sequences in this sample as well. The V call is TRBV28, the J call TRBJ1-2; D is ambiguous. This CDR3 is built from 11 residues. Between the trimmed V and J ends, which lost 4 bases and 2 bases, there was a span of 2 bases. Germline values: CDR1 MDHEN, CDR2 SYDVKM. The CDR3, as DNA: TGTGCCAGCAGTTCGAACTATGGCTACACCTTC. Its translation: CASSSNYGYTF.

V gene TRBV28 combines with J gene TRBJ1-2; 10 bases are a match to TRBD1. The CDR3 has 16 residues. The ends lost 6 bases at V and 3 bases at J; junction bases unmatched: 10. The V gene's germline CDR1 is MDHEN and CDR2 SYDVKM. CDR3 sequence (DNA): TGTGCCAGCAGATTTTCCGGGACAGGGGTTCACTATGGCTACACCTTC. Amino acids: CASRFSGTGVHYGYTF.

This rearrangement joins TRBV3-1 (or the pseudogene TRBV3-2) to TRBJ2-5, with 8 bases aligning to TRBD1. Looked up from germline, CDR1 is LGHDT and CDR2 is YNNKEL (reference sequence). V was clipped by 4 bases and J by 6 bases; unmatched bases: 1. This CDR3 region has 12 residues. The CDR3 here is CASSRQGQTQYF. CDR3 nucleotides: TGTGCCAGCAGCCGACAGGGGCAGACCCAGTACTTC.

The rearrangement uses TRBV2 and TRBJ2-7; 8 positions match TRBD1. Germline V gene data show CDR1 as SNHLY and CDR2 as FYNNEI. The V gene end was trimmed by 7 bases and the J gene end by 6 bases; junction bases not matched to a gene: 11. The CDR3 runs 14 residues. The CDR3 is CASTLGTGSPEQYF. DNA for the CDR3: TGTGCCAGCACCTTAGGGACAGGTTCGCCCGAGCAGTACTTC.

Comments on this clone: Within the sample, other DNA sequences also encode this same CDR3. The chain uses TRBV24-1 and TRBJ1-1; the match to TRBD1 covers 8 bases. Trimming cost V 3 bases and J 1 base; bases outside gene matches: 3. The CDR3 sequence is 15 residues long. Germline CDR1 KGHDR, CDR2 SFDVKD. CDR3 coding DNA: TGTGCCACCAGTGATCACGGGACAGGGAACACTGAAGCTTTCTTT. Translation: CATSDHGTGNTEAFF.

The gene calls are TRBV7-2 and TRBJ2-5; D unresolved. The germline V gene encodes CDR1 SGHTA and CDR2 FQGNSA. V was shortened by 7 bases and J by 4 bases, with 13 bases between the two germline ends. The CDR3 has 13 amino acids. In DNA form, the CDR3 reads TGTGCCAGCACCACCGGGTCGCCAGAGACCCAGTACTTC. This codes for CASTTGSPETQYF.

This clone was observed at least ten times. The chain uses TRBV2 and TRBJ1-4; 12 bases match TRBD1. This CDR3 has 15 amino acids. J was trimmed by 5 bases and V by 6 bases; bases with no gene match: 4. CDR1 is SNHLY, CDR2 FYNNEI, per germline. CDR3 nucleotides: TGTGCCAGCAGGGCCGGGACAGGGGGCAATGAAAAACTGTTTTTT. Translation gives CASRAGTGGNEKLFF.